These 11 T cell receptor beta chains were sequenced from one sample in a study of CD8 T cells in ankylosing spondylitis. TCRdb re-derived calls from the 5' RACE reads in MiXCR, one entry per CDR3 protein. There are about 150,000 distinct CDR3 sequences in the sample; under 45% occur only once, and 13% to 15% lies in the top ten. Sequenced sample: synovial fluid, either unsorted or a sorted T cell fraction (not recorded which). These receptors came from a male donor with ankylosing spondylitis.

This clonotype has a count of ten or more. The rearrangement uses TRBV30 and TRBJ2-7; no clear D. The V end lost 2 bases, the J end lost 2 bases, and 7 bases lay between the germline ends. Germline V lookup: CDR1 GTSNPN, CDR2 SVGIG (reference sequence). This CDR3 has 12 amino acids. The CDR3 sequence is CAWSISTYEQYF. The CDR3 DNA follows: TGTGCCTGGAGTATCTCTACCTACGAGCAGTACTTC.

V gene TRBV28 combines with J gene TRBJ2-1, with TRBD1 as a possible D gene (5 bases). CDR1 MDHEN and CDR2 SYDVKM come from the germline V gene. The CDR3 extends over 15 amino acids. Trimming removed 6 bases at V and 2 bases at J, with 14 bases between. The CDR3 loop is CASSLGVVPYNEQFF. CDR3 DNA sequence: TGTGCCAGCAGCCTAGGGGTGGTACCCTACAATGAGCAGTTCTTC.

The count of this clonotype is one. The chain uses TRBV11-2 and TRBJ2-7; D uncertain. Trimming stripped 10 bases from V and 4 bases from J, with 11 bases between. The V gene's germline CDR1 is SGHAT and CDR2 FQNNGV. The length of the CDR3 is 11 residues. CDR3 protein: CATSGWYEQYF. The CDR3 DNA reads as TGTGCCACATCCGGGTGGTACGAGCAGTACTTC.

The sample holds a few counts of this clonotype. This chain connects TRBV4-2 to TRBJ1-6, with D possibly TRBD1 on 5 matching bases. V lost 3 bases and J lost 9, with 15 bases in between. CDR1 and CDR2 from the germline V gene are LGHNA and YNFKEQ. CDR3 size: 15 residues. This chain's CDR3 is CASSHIRDRLSPLHF. The DNA of the CDR3 is TGTGCCAGCAGCCATATCCGGGACCGCCTTTCACCCCTCCACTTT.

This clonotype was seen ten or more times. The chain links TRBV7-9 to TRBJ1-1; D may be TRBD1 (5 bases). Deletions cut 6 bases from V and 0 bases from J, with 8 bases between. CDR1 is SEHNR and CDR2 is FQNEAQ in the germline V gene (reference sequence). The CDR3 totals 13 residues. The CDR3, as DNA: TGTGCCAGCAGTTCGACAGTGAACACTGAAGCTTTCTTT. Its protein product is CASSSTVNTEAFF.

This clonotype was seen only a few times. V gene TRBV4-1 combines with J gene TRBJ2-1; TRBD2 agrees at 8 bases. Per the germline V gene, CDR1 is MGHRA and CDR2 is YSYEKL. This CDR3 contains 16 residues. The junction had 9 bases not matched to a gene; V was cut back by 1 base and J by 7 bases. The CDR3 reads CASSQGTGGRWNEQFF. CDR3 nucleotide sequence: TGCGCCAGCAGCCAAGGAACGGGAGGGCGGTGGAATGAGCAGTTCTTC.

V and J are TRBV21-1 and TRBJ1-5. TRBV21-1 is an annotated pseudogene. The length of the CDR3 is 16 residues. DNA for the CDR3: TGTGCCAGCAGCCAAAGGTGGCAGCGAAGCAATCAGCCCCAGCATTTT. This translates into CASSQRWQRSNQPQHF.

The J gene is TRBJ1-1, the V gene TRBV27; tentatively, D is TRBD1 (5 bases). V was pared by 0 bases and J by 6 bases, with 8 bases between. This CDR3 region has 13 residues. Germline V lookup: CDR1 MNHEY, CDR2 SMNVEV (reference sequence). The CDR3 DNA follows: TGTGCCAGCAGTTTATCCCAACAGGCTGAAGCTTTCTTT. Encoded protein: CASSLSQQAEAFF.

The chain links TRBV14 to TRBJ2-7, with 9 nucleotides matching TRBD1. The CDR3 consists of 14 residues. The germline CDR1 and CDR2 sequences are SGHDN and FVKESK. Germline trimming cut 1 base from V and 4 bases from J; bases unmatched to any gene: 2. The CDR3 coding sequence is TGTGCCAGCAGCCAAGGGACAGGGGATTACGAGCAGTACTTC. Residues: CASSQGTGDYEQYF.

On this clonotype itself: A much larger clone differs from this one at a single base, so this may be a read error. This chain joins TRBV3-1 and TRBJ1-5; D is unresolved. Germline V CDR1 and CDR2: LGHDT, YNNKEL (reference sequence). The CDR3 runs to 18 residues. CDR3 residues: CASTQDSLGKISNQPQHF. The CDR3, as DNA: TGTGCCAGCACCCAAGATAGTTTAGGTAAAATTAGCAATCAGCCCCAGCATTTT.

V usage is TRBV27 and J usage is TRBJ2-1; 7 nucleotides align to TRBD2. This CDR3 region has 17 residues. V was clipped by 3 bases and J by 9 bases; unmatched bases: 17. Germline values: CDR1 MNHEY, CDR2 SMNVEV (reference sequence). This chain's CDR3 is CASSFWGLAPSGVEQFF. The CDR3 DNA reads as TGTGCCAGCAGTTTTTGGGGCCTAGCGCCAAGCGGGGTTGAGCAGTTCTTC.